This T cell receptor (beta chain) derives from a study of graft-versus-host responses after intestinal transplantation. About the research overall: All of the recipients had induction that used anti-thymocyte globulin, then tacrolimus and steroids for around three years. Study-wide findings and caveats: Researchers found peak circulating GvH clone levels linked to early post-transplant HvG declines. The study found high graft-versus-host to host-versus-graft clonal ratios in allografts of patients with graft-donor T cell macrochimerism. Detected in recipient marrow were GvH clones, some of which were first observed in ileum or blood.

To release intraepithelial and lamina propria lymphocytes, the graft tissue was processed. For this clone: Its antigen is unknown.

TCRdb's table, derived via immunoSEQ multiplex PCR, lists solely in-frame clones and lacks some. Seen here are around 23,000 clones, around 78% observed once, and the top ten hold around 3%. This CDR3 region has 16 residues. V gave up 1 base and J gave up 7 bases; unmatched junction bases: 5. Germline CDR1 reads SGHTA; CDR2 reads FQGNSA. Here the sequenced sample was ileum tissue, taken 12 days after intestinal transplant. The clonotype originates from a human patient who received an intestinal transplant, so some T cells may come from the graft donor. The rearrangement links TRBV7-2 to TRBJ2-1, with 12 bases lining up with TRBD2. The CDR3 DNA reads TGTGCCAGCAGCTTAGTCCTAGCGGGGGGGCGGAATGAGCAGTTCTTC. Its translation: CASSLVLAGGRNEQFF.